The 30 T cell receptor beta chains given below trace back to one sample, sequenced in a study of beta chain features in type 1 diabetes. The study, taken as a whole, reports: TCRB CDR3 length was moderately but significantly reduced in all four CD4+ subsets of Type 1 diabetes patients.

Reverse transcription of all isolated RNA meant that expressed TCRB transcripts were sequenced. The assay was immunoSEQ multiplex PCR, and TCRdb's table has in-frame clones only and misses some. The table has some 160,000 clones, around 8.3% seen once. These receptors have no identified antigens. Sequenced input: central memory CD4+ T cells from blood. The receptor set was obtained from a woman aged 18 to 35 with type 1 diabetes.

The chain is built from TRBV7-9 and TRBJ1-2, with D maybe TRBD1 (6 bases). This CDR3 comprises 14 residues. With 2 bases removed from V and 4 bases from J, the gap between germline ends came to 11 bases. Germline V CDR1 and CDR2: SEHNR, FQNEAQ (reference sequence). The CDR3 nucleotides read TGTGCCAGCAGCTTACACGGACAGAGCTATGGCTACACCTTC. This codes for CASSLHGQSYGYTF.

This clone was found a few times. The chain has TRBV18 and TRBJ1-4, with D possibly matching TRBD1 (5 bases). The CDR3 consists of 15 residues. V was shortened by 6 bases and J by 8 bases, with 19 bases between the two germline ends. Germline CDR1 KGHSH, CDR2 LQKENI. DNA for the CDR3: TGTGCCAGCTCCCAGAAGGGGTCGGTAGGCGAAAAACTGTTTTTT. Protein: CASSQKGSVGEKLFF.

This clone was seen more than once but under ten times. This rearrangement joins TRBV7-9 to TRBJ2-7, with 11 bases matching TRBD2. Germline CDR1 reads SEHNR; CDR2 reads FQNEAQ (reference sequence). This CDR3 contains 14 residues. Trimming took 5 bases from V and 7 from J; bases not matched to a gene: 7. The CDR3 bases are TGTGCCAGCAGCACTAGCGGGGGTGTTTGGGAGCAGTACTTC. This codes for CASSTSGGVWEQYF. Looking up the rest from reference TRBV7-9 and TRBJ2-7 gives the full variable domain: DTGVSQNPRHKITKRGQNVTFRCDPISEHNRLYWYRQTLGQGPEFLTYFQNEAQLEKSRLLSDRFSAERPKGSFSTLEIQRTEQGDSAMYLCASSTSGGVWEQYFGPGTRLTVT.

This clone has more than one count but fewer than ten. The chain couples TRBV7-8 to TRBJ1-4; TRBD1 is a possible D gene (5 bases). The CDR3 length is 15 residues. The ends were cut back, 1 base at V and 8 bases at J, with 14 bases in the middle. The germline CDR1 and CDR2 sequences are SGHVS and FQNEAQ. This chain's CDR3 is CASSLGSGLAEKLFF. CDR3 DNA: TGTGCCAGCAGCTTAGGTTCGGGACTTGCGGAAAAACTGTTTTTT.

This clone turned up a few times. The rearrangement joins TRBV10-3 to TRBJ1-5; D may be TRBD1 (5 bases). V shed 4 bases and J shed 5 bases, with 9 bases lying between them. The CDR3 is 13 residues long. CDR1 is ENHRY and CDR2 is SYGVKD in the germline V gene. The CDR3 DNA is TGTGCCATCAGTGTCCAGGGCGATCAGCCCCAGCATTTT. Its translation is CAISVQGDQPQHF.

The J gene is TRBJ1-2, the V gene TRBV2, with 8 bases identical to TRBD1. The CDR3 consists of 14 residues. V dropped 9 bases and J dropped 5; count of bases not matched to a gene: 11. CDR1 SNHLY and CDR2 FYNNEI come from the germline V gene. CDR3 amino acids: CARGTGVGLYGYTF. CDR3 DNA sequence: TGTGCCAGGGGGACAGGCGTGGGATTATATGGCTACACCTTC.

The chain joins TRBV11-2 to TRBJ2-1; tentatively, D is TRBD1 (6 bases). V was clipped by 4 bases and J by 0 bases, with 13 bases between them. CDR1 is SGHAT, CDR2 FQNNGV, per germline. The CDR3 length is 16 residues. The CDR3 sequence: CASSSKTGFSYNEQFF. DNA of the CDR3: TGTGCCAGCAGCTCAAAGACAGGATTCTCCTACAATGAGCAGTTCTTC.

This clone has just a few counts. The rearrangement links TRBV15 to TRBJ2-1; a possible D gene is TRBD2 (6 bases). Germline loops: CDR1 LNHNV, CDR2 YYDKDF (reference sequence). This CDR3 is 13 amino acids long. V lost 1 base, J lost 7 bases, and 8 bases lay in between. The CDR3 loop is CATSRVAGNEQFF. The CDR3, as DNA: TGTGCCACCAGCAGAGTGGCGGGGAATGAGCAGTTCTTC.

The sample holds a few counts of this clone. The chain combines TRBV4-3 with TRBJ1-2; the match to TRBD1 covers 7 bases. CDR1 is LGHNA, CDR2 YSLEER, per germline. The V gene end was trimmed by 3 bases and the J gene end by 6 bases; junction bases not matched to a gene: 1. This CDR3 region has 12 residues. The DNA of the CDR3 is TGCGCCAGCAGCCAGACAGGGCATGGCTACACCTTC. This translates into CASSQTGHGYTF.

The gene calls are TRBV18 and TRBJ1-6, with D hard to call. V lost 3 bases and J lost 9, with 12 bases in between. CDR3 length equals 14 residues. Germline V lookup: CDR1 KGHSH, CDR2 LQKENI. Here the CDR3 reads CASSPEGLSSPLHF. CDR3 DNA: TGTGCCAGCTCACCGGAGGGTTTGAGTTCACCCCTCCACTTT.

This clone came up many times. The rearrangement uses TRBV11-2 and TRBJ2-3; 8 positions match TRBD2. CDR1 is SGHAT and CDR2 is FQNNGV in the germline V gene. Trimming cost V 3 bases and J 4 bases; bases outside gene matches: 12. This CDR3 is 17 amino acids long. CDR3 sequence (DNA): TGTGCCAGCAGCTTCATCGTAGCGGGACACCGCCCAGATACGCAGTATTTT. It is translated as CASSFIVAGHRPDTQYF.

The CDR3 DNA sequence: TGTGCCAGCGCTCCCGGGACAGGGAGTGGCTACACCTTC. As protein: CASAPGTGSGYTF. The chain carries TRBV6-4 and TRBJ1-2; TRBD1 aligns across 9 bases. Per germline, CDR1 MRHNA and CDR2 SNTAGT. The V segment lost 8 bases and the J segment 7 bases; nucleotides outside the gene matches: 8. CDR3 length: 13 residues.

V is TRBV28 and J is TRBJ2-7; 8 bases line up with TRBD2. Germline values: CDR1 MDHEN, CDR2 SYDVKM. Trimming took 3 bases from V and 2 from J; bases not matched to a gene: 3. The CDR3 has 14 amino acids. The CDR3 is CASSLTSEPYEQYF. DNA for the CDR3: TGTGCCAGCAGTTTGACTAGCGAGCCCTACGAGCAGTACTTC.

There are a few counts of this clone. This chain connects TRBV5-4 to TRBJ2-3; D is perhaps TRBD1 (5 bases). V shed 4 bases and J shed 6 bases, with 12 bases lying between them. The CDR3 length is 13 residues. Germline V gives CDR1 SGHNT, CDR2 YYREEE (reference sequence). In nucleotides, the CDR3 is TGTGCCAGCAGCACAAGTTGGGGCGATACGCAGTATTTT. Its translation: CASSTSWGDTQYF.

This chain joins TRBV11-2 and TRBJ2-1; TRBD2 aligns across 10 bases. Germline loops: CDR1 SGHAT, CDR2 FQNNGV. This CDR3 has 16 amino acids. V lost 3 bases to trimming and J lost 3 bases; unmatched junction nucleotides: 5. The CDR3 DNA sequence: TGTGCCAGCAGCTTCCCGGGGACTAGCGTCTACAATGAGCAGTTCTTC. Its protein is CASSFPGTSVYNEQFF.

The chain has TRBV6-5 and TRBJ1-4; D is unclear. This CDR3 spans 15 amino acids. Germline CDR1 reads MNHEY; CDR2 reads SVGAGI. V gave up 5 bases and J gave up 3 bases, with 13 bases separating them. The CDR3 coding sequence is TGTGCCAGCAGTCGCTCAGGAGGTGCTAATGAAAAACTGTTTTTT. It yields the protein CASSRSGGANEKLFF.

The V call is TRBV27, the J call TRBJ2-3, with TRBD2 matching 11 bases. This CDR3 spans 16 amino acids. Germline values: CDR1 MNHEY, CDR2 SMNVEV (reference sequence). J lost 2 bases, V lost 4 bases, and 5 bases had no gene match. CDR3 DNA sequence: TGTGCCAGCAGTTCCCGACTAGCGGGGTACACAGATACGCAGTATTTT. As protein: CASSSRLAGYTDTQYF.

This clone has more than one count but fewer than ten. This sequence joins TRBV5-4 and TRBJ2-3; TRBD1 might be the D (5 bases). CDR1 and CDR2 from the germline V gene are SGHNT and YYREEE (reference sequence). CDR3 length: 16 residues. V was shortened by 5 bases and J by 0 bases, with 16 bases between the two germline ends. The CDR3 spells CASRRTTGQSTDTQYF. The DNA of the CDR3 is TGTGCCAGCAGAAGAACTACAGGTCAGAGCACAGATACGCAGTATTTT.

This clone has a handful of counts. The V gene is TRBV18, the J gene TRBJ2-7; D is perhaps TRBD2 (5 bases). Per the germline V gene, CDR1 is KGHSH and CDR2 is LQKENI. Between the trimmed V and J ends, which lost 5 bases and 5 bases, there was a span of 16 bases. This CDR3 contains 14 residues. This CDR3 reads CASSEFEGLDEQYF. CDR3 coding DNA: TGTGCCAGCTCAGAGTTCGAGGGTTTGGACGAGCAGTACTTC.

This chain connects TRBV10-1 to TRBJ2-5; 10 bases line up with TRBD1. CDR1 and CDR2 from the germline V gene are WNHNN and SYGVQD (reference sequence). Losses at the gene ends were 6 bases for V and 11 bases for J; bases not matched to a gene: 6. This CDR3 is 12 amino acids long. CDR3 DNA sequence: TGCGCCAGCAGCCAAGACAGGGGGCCTCAGTACTTC. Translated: CASSQDRGPQYF.

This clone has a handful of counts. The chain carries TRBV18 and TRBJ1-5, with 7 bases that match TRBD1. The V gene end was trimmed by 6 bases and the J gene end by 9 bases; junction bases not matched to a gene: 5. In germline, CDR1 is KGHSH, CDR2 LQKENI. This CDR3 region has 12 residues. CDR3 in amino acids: CASSERGPPQHF. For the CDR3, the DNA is TGTGCCAGCTCGGAGAGGGGGCCGCCCCAGCATTTT.

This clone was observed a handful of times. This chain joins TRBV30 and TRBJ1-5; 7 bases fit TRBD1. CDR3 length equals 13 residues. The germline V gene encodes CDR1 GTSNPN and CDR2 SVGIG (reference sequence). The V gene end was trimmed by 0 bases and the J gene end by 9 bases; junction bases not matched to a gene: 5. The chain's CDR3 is CAWSVRGRAPQHF. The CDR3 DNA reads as TGTGCCTGGAGTGTGAGGGGGCGGGCGCCCCAGCATTTT.

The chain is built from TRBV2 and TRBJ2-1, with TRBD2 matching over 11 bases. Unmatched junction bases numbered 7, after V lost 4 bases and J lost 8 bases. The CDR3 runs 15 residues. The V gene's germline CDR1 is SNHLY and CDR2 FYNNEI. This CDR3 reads CASSVRLAGGDEQFF. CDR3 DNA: TGTGCCAGCAGTGTCAGGCTAGCGGGAGGAGATGAGCAGTTCTTC.

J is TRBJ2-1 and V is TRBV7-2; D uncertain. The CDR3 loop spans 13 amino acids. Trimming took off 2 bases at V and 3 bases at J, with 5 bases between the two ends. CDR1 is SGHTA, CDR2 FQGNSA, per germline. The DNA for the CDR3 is TGTGCCAGCAGCTTACTTCGCTACAATGAGCAGTTCTTC. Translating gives CASSLLRYNEQFF.

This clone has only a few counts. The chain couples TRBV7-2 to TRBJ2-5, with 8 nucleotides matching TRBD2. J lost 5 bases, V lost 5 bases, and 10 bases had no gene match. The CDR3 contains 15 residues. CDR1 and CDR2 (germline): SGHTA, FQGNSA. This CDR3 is CASSHTSGGGETQYF. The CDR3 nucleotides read TGTGCCAGCAGCCATACTAGCGGTGGGGGGGAGACCCAGTACTTC.

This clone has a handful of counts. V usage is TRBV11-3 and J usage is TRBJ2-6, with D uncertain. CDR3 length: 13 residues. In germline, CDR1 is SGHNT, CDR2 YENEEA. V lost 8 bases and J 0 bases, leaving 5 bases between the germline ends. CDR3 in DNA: TGTGCCAGCCTAATCTCTGGGGCCAACGTCCTGACTTTC. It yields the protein CASLISGANVLTF.

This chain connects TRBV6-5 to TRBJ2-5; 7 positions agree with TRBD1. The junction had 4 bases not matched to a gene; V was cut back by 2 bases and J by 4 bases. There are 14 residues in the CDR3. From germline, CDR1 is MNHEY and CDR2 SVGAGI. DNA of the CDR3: TGTGCCAGCAGTTACGGGACAGCGTCAGAGACCCAGTACTTC. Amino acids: CASSYGTASETQYF.

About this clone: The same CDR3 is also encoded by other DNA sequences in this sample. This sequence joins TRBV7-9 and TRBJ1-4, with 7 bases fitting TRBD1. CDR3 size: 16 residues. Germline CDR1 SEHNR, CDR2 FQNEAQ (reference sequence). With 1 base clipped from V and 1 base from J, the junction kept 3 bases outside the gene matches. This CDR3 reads CASSLGDRGTNEKLFF. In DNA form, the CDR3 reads TGTGCCAGCAGCTTAGGGGACAGAGGAACTAATGAAAAACTGTTTTTT.

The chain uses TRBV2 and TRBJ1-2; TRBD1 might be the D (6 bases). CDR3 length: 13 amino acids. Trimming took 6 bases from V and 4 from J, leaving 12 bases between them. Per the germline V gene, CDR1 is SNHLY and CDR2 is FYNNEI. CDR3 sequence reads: CASRATGSYGYTF. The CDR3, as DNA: TGTGCCAGCAGGGCAACAGGGAGCTATGGCTACACCTTC.

CDR3 residues: CAWSYRGLGYTF. The CDR3 DNA reads as TGTGCCTGGAGCTACAGGGGGCTAGGCTACACCTTC. The chain is built from TRBV30 and TRBJ1-2; 9 nucleotides align to TRBD1. J gave up 8 bases and V 3 bases, and 4 bases lay outside the gene matches. This CDR3 region has 12 residues. In germline, CDR1 is GTSNPN, CDR2 SVGIG (reference sequence).